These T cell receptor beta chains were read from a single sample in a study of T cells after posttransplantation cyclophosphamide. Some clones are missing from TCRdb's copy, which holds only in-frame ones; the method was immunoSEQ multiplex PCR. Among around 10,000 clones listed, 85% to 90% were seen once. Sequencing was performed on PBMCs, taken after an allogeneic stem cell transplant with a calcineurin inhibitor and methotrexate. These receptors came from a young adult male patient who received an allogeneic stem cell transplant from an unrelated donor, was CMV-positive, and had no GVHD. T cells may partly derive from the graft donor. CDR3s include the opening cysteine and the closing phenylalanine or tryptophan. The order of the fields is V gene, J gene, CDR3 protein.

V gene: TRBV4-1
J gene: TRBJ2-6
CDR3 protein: CASRLGQGDPGANVLTF

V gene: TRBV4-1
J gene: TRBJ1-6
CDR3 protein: CASSHGTFGRGNSPLHF

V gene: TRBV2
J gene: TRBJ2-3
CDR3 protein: CASSGTSGTDTQYF

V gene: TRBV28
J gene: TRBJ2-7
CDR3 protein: CASSFGQAYEQYF

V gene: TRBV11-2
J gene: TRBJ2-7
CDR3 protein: CASSPRTSGYEQYF

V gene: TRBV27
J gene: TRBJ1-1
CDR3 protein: CASSFRILTEAFF

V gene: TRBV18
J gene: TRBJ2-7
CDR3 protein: CASSPPGDRGRVQYF

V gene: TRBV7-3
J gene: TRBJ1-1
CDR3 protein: CASSSTGSTEAFF

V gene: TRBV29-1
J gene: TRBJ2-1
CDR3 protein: CSVDRGAYNEQFF

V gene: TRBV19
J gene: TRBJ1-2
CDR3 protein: CASSIDRGRYGYTF

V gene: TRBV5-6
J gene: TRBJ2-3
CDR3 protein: CASSLGAGGADTQYF

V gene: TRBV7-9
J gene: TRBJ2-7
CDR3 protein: CASSPLASFYEQYF

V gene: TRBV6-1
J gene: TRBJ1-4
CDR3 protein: CASSGWQINEKLFF

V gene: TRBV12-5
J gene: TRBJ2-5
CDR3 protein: CASGLKAGGPPETQYF

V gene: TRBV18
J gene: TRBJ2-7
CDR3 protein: CASQGRQGPYEQYF

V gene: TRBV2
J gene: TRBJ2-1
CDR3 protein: CASSPGGSMSNEQFF

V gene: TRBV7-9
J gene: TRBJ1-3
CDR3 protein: CASSLNWGRDSGNTIYF

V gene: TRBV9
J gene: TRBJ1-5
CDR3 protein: CASSARDRGNQPQHF

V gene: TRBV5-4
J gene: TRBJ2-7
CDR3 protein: CASSLERLAYEQYF

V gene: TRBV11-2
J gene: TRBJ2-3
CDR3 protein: CASSLVTDTDTQYF

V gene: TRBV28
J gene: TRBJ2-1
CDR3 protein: CASSLGQGNSEQFF

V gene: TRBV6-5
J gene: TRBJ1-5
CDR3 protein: CASSSSGGEVGQPQHF

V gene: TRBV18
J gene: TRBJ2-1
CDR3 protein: CASLIGQGVDNEQFF

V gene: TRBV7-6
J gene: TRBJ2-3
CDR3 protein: CASSLGVAGGADTQYF

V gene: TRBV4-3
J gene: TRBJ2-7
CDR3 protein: CASSQGYRDRSYEQYF

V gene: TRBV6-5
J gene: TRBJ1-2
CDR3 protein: CASSRFLGYGYTF

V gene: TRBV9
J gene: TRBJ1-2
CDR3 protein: CASSVLPGQGDFNYGYTF

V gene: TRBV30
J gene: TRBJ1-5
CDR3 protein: CAWRTGGNQPQHF

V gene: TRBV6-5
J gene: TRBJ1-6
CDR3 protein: CASGEGSSYNSPLHF

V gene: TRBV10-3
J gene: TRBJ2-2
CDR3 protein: CAISEPSRGPTGELFF

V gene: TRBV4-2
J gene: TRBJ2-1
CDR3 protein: CASSQEPSGSTYNEQFF

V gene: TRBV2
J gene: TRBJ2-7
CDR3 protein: CASSAGTGITYEQYF

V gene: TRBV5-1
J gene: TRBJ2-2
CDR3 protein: CASSSWTGGKPNTGELFF

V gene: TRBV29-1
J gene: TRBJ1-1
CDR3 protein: CSVGLGGGDLNTEAFF

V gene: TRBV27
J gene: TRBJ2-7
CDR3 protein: CASSLRDSHYEQYF

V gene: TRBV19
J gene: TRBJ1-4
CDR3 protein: CASSISRGEKLFF

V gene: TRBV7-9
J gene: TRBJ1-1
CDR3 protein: CASSFTGVEAFF

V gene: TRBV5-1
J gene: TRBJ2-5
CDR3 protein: CASSLGQVHQETQYF

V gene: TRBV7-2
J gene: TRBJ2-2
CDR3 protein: CASSLRQNGELFF

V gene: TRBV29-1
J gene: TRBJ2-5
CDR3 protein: CSVVTGQGETQYF

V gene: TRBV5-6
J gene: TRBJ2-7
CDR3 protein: CATAPIGQGADEQYF

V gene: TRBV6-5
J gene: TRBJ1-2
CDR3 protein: CASSYGGQPLSYGYTF